The rows below give T cell receptor beta chains drawn from one sample of a study of blood T cell repertoires in COVID-19. Repertoires were generated with immunoSEQ multiplex PCR, while TCRdb's copy carries only in-frame clones and drops some. This table holds about 110,000 clones, about 87% found once. The specimen sequenced was peripheral blood. These receptors were obtained from a man aged 50-59 years with active or convalescent COVID-19. CDR3s include the opening cysteine and the closing phenylalanine or tryptophan. A D gene is named only where the DNA matches it firmly. Part of the rows lack a size; the others show once, few, many or a class for expanded clones.

D	V	J	size	CDR3	DNA
TRBD1	TRBV7-9	TRBJ1-3	.	CASSLAGTGSGNTIYF	TGTGCCAGCAGCTTAGCGGGGACAGGCTCTGGAAACACCATATATTTT
TRBD1	TRBV7-9	TRBJ2-1	.	CASSVPGQGFDEQFF	TGTGCCAGCAGCGTTCCGGGACAGGGATTCGATGAGCAGTTCTTC
TRBD2	TRBV7-8	TRBJ2-4	.	CASSSRILAGGPKNIQYF	TGTGCCAGCAGCTCCCGAATACTAGCGGGAGGGCCCAAAAACATTCAGTACTTC
.	TRBV11-2	TRBJ2-5	.	CASSLNSGQETQYF	TGTGCCAGCAGCTTAAATAGCGGACAAGAGACCCAGTACTTC
.	TRBV7-9	TRBJ2-3	.	CASSLVRGSGPDTQYF	TGTGCCAGCAGCTTAGTTCGAGGGAGTGGCCCAGATACGCAGTATTTT
.	TRBV29-1	TRBJ1-1	.	CSVRSHEDTEAFF	TGCAGCGTCCGGTCCCACGAGGACACTGAAGCTTTCTTT
.	TRBV28	TRBJ2-4	few	CASRGHTAKNIQYF	TGTGCCAGCAGAGGACATACAGCCAAAAACATTCAGTACTTC
.	TRBV3-1/TRBV3-2	TRBJ1-2	.	CASSQDHWGYTF	TGTGCCAGCAGCCAAGATCACTGGGGCTACACCTTC
TRBD1	TRBV18	TRBJ2-7	.	CASSVDRGLYEQYF	TGTGCCAGCTCGGTGGACAGGGGGCTTTACGAGCAGTACTTC
TRBD1	TRBV6-5	TRBJ1-2	.	CASSYHGQGLNYGYTF	TGTGCCAGCAGTTACCACGGACAGGGACTTAACTATGGCTACACCTTC
.	TRBV10-1	TRBJ1-2	.	CASSENRDVRGYTF	TGCGCCAGCAGTGAGAACAGGGATGTGCGTGGCTACACCTTC
.	TRBV10-3	TRBJ1-6	.	CAIKAQDSPLHF	TGTGCCATCAAGGCCCAGGATTCACCCCTCCACTTT
.	TRBV6-5	TRBJ1-1	few	CASSYSTPPAGELNFF	TGTGCCAGCAGTTACTCGACCCCCCCCGCAGGGGAACTTAACTTCTTT